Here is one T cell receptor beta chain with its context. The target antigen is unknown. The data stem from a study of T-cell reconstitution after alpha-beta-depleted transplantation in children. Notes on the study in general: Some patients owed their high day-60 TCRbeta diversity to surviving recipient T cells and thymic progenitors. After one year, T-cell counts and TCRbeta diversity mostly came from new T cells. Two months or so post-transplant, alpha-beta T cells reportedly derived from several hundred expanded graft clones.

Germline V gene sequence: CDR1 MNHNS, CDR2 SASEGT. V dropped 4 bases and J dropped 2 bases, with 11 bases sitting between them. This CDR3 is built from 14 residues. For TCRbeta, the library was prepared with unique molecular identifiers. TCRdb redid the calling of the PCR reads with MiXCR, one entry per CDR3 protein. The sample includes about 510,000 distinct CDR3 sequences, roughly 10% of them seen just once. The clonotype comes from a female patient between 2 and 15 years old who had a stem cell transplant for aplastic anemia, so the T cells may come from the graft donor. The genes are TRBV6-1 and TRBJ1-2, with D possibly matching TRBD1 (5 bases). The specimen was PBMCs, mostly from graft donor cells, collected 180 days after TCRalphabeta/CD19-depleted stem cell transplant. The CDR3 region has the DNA TGTGCCAGCAGTGGGATGACAGCGAACTATGGCTACACCTTC. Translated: CASSGMTANYGYTF.